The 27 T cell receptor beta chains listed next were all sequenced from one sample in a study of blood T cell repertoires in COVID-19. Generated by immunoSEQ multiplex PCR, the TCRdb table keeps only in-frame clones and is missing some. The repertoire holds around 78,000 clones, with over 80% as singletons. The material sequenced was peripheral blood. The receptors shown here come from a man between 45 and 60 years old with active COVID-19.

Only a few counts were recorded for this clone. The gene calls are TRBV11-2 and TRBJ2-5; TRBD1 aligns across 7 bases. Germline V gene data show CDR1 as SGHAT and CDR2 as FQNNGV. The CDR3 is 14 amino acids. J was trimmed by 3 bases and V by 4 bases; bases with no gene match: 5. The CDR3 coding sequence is TGTGCCAGCAGCTCGGACAGGACTGAAGAGACCCAGTACTTC. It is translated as CASSSDRTEETQYF.

CDR3 amino acids: CASSLVRETQYF. The CDR3 nucleotides are TGTGCCAGCAGCTTAGTTAGAGAGACCCAGTACTTC. This chain connects TRBV11-1 to TRBJ2-5; D gene ambiguous. The CDR3 loop spans 12 amino acids. With 1 base removed from V and 4 bases from J, the gap between germline ends came to 4 bases. Germline CDR1 is SGHAT and CDR2 is FQDESV (reference sequence). The full variable domain, its missing parts supplied by reference TRBV11-1 and TRBJ2-5, is EAEVAQSPRYKITEKSQAVAFWCDPISGHATLYWYRQILGQGPELLVQFQDESVVDDSQLPKDRFSAERLKGVDSTLKIQPAELGDSAMYLCASSLVRETQYFGPGTRLLVL.

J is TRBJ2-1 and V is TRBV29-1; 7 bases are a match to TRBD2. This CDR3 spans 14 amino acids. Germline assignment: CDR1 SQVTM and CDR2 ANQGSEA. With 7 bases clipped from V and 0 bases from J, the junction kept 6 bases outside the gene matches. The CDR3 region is CSAQRELSYNEQFF. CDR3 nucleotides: TGCAGCGCCCAGCGGGAACTCTCCTACAATGAGCAGTTCTTC.

The CDR3 DNA follows: TGTGCCAGCAGTCTACCCCTGAGCGGAGATTCACCCCTCCACTTT. This gives the protein CASSLPLSGDSPLHF. The gene calls are TRBV28 and TRBJ1-6; D remains ambiguous. CDR3 length: 15 residues. Germline CDR1 and CDR2: MDHEN and SYDVKM. The ends were cut back, 5 bases at V and 8 bases at J, with 16 bases in the middle.

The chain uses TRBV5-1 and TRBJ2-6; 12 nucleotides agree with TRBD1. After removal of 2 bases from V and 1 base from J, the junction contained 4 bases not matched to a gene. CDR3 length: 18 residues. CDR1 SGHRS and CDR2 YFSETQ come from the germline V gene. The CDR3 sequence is CASSFGTGGASGANVLTF. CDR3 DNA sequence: TGCGCCAGCAGCTTTGGGACAGGGGGCGCGTCTGGGGCCAACGTCCTGACTTTC.

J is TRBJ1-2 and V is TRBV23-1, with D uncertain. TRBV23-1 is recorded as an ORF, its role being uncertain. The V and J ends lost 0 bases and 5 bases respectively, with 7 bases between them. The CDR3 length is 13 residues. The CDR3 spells CASSQSRGYGYTF. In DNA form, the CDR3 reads TGCGCCAGCAGTCAATCGCGGGGTTATGGCTACACCTTC.

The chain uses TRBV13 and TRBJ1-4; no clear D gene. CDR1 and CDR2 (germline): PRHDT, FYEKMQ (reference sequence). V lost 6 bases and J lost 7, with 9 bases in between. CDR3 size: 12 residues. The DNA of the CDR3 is TGTGCCAGCAGGAAGGGAGTTGAAAAACTGTTTTTT. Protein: CASRKGVEKLFF.

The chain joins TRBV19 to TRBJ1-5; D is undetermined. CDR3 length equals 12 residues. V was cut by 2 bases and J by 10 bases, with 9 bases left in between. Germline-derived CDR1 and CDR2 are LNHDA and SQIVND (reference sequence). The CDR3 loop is CASSITSGPQHF. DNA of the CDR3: TGTGCCAGTAGTATAACCAGTGGCCCCCAGCATTTT.

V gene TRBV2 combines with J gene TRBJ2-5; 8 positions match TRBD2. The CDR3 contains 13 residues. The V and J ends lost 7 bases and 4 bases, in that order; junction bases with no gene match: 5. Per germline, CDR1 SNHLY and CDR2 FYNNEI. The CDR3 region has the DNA TGTGCCAGCACCCGGGGGGGCGCAGAGACCCAGTACTTC. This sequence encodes CASTRGGAETQYF.

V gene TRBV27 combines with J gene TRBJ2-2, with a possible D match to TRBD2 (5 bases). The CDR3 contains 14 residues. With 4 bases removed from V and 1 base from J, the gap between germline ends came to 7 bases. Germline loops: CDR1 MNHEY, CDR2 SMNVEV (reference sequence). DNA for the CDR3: TGTGCCAGCAGTTCCGGACTGAACACCGGGGAGCTGTTTTTT. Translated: CASSSGLNTGELFF.

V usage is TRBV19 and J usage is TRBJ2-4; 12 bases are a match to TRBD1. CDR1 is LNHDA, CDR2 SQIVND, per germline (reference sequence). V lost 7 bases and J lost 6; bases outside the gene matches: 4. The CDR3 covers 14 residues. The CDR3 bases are TGTGCCAGTATTTCGGGACAGGGGGCAAACATTCAGTACTTC. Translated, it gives CASISGQGANIQYF.

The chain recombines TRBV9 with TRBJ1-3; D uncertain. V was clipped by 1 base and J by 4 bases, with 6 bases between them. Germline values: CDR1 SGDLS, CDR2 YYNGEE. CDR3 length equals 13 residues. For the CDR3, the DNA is TGTGCCAGCAGCGTATCTCCCGGAAACACCATATATTTT. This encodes CASSVSPGNTIYF.

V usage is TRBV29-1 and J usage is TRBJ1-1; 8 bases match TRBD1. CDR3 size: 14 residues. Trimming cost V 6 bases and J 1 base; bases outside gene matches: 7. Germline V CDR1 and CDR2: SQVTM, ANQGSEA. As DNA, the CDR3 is TGCAGCGTCGCCCAGGGGGCAGGGAACACTGAAGCTTTCTTT. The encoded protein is CSVAQGAGNTEAFF.

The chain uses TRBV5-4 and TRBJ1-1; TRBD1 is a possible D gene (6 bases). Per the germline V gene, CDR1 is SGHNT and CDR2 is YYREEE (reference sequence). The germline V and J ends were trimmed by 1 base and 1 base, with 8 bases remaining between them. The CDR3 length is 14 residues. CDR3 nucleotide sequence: TGTGCCAGCAGCTTGTACAGGGAGAACACTGAAGCTTTCTTT. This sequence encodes CASSLYRENTEAFF. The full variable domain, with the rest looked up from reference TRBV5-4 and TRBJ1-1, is ETGVTQSPTHLIKTRGQQVTLRCSSQSGHNTVSWYQQALGQGPQFIFQYYREEENGRGNFPPRFSGLQFPNYSSELNVNALELDDSALYLCASSLYRENTEAFFGQGTRLTVV.

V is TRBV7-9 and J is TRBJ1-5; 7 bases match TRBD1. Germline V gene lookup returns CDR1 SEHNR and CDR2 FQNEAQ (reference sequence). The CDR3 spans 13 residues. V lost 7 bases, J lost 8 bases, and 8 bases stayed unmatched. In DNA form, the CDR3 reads TGTGCCAGCACCTTGACAGGGAACGAGCCCCAGCATTTT. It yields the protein CASTLTGNEPQHF.

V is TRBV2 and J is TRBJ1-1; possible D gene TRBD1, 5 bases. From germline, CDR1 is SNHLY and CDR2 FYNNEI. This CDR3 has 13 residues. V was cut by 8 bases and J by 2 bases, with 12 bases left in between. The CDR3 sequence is CASEYQGNTEAFF. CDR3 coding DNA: TGTGCCAGCGAGTATCAGGGTAACACTGAAGCTTTCTTT.

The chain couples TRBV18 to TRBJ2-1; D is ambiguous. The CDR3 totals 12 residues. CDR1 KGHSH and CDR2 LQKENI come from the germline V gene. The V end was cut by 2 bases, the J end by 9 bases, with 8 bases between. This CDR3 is CASSPNQAEQFF. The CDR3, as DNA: TGTGCCAGCTCACCAAACCAGGCTGAGCAGTTCTTC. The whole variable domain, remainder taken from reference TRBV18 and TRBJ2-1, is NAGVMQNPRHLVRRRGQEARLRCSPMKGHSHVYWYRQLPEEGLKFMVYLQKENIIDESGMPKERFSAEFPKEGPSILRIQQVVRGDSAAYFCASSPNQAEQFFGPGTRLTVL.

Written as DNA, the CDR3 is TGCGCCAGCAGCTTGGGTGGGACAGAAGTCGGCTACACCTTC. Amino acids: CASSLGGTEVGYTF. The V call is TRBV5-1, the J call TRBJ1-2; TRBD1 matches at 7 bases. Germline values: CDR1 SGHRS, CDR2 YFSETQ. V lost 0 bases and J lost 8; bases outside the gene matches: 7. The CDR3 covers 14 residues.

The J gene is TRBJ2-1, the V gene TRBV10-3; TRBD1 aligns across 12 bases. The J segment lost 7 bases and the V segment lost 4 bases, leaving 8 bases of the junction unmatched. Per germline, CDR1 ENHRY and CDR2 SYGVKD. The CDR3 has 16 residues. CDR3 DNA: TGTGCCATCAGTGCCCGGGGACAGGGGGCGTCAAATGAGCAGTTCTTC. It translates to CAISARGQGASNEQFF.

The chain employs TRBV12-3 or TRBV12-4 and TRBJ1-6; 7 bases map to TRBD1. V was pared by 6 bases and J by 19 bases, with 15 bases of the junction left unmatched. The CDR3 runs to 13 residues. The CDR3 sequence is CASRGDSGLMLHF. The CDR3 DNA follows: TGTGCCAGCAGGGGGGACAGTGGGCTTATGTTGCACTTT.

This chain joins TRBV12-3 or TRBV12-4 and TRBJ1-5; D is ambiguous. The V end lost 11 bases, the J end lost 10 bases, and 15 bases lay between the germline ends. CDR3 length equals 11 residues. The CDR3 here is CACGEVSPQHF. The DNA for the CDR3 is TGTGCCTGTGGGGAGGTTTCACCCCAGCATTTT.

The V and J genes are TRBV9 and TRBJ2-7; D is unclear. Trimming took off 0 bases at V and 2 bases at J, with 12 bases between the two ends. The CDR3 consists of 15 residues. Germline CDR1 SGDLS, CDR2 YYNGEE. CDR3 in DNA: TGTGCCAGCAGCGTAGGGGCAGAGAGTACCTACGAGCAGTACTTC. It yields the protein CASSVGAESTYEQYF.

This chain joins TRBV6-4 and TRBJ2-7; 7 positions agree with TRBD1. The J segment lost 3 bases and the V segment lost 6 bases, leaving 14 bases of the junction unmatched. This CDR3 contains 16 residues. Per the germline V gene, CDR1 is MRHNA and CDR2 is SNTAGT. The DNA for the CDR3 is TGTGCCAGCAGGAGGAGAGAGACAGGGAGCGACTACGAGCAGTACTTC. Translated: CASRRRETGSDYEQYF.

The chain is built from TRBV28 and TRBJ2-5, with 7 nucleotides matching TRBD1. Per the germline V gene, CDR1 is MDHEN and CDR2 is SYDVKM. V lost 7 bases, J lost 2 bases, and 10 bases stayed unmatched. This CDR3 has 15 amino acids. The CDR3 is CASTNFKQGQETQYF. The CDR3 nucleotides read TGTGCCAGCACCAATTTTAAACAGGGGCAAGAGACCCAGTACTTC.

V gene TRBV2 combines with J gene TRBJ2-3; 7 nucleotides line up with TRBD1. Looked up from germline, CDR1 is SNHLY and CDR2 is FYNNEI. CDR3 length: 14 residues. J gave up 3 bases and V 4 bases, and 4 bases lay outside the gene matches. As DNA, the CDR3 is TGTGCCAGCAGTGGACAGGGATTAACAGATACGCAGTATTTT. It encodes CASSGQGLTDTQYF.

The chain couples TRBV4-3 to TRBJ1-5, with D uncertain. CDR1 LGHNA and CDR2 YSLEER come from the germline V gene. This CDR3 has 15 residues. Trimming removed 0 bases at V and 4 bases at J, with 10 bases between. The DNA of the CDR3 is TGCGCCAGCAGCCAAGATATGGTGACAAATCAGCCCCAGCATTTT. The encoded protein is CASSQDMVTNQPQHF.

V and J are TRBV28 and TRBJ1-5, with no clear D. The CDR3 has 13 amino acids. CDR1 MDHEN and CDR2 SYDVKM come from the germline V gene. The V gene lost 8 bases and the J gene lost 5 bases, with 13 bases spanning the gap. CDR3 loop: CASVTSADQPQHF. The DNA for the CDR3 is TGTGCCAGCGTAACATCAGCGGATCAGCCCCAGCATTTT.